The sequence of this TCR beta chain was determined in a study of vaccination and CD4 T cells after COVID-19. As for the study in general: Each enrolled participant received a two-dose regimen of either BNT162b2 or mRNA-1273 vaccine. Cells were stimulated with overlapping spike peptides from SARS-CoV-2, HCoV-NL63, HCoV-OC43 and HCoV-229E.

Scientists ran DNA taken from cultured CD4+ T cells through the Oncomine TCR Beta short-read assay for sequencing. It was from cultured CD4+ T cells that genomic DNA was extracted. TCRdb recomputed calls from the PCR reads with MiXCR, one row per CDR3 protein. The sample has roughly 7,800 distinct CDR3 sequences, approximately 40% seen once; the top ten hold 20% to 30%. From germline, CDR1 is MDHEN and CDR2 SYDVKM. V dropped 4 bases and J dropped 11 bases, with 11 bases sitting between them. The CDR3 extends over 11 amino acids. Treatment indicated: approximately 9-day PBMC culture with coronavirus spike peptide pools or control peptides (ViraFEST assay). During the years 2011-2018, before the COVID-19 pandemic, the unexposed donor's CD4+ T cells were collected. First, ViraFEST expanded antigen-specific T cells with peptide pools, and next it sequenced the TCRs. This clonotype occurred a few times. Its antigen is still unknown.

Study outcomes and limitations: Convalescent participants were relatively few, and none had early post-infection timepoints studied.

The receptor was derived from a human donor in good health. The chain recombines TRBV28 with TRBJ1-1, with unresolved D. Sequencing was carried out using CD4+ T cells from blood, cultured in vitro. CDR3 in DNA: TGTGCCAGCAGTTCCATGGGGAGGGCTTTCTTT. Protein: CASSSMGRAFF.